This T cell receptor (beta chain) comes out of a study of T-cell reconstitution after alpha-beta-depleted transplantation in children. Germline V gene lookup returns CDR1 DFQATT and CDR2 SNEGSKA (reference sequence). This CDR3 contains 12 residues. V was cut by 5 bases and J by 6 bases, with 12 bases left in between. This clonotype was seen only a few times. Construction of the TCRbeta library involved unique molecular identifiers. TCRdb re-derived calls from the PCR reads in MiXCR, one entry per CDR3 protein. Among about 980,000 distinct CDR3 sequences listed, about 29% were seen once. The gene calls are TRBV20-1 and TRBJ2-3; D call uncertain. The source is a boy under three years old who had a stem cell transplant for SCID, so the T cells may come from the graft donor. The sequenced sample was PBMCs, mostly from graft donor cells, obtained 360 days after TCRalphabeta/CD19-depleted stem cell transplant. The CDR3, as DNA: TGCAGTGCTGAAGATCCCTCCGATACGCAGTATTTT. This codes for CSAEDPSDTQYF.